The clone carrying this T cell receptor beta chain was detected ten times or more. Its antigen remains unidentified. The entry originates in a study of naive and memory T cell subsets. The study's findings and limits: TCR transcript changes with activation or differentiation may affect this RNA method.

A UMI-containing oligonucleotide was joined by 3' ligation to the TCR cDNA template. RNA was extracted from roughly 2.5 ml of whole blood of healthy adults. Input was about 1 to 1,100 ng of DNase-treated total RNA without cell sorting. Ligated cDNA underwent four rounds of PCR with nested alpha and beta constant region primers and SP2. Alpha and beta constant region primers primed reverse transcription for blood and skin samples. TCRdb itself ran the 5' RACE reads through MiXCR, one entry per CDR3 protein. The data show 48,000 or so distinct CDR3 sequences, approximately 4.8% seen once. The J segment lost 5 bases and the V segment lost 1 base, leaving 7 bases of the junction unmatched. CDR1 SGHTA and CDR2 FQGTGA come from the germline V gene. The CDR3 runs 16 residues.

This sequence joins TRBV7-3 and TRBJ2-1, with 8 positions matching TRBD2. The source of this sequence is a female donor in good health. CDR3 sequence (DNA): TGTGCCAGCAGCTTAATCGTTGTTAGCGGGAACAATGAGCAGTTCTTC. As protein: CASSLIVVSGNNEQFF. Based on the CDR3 plus reference TRBV7-3 and TRBJ2-1, the full variable domain is GAGVSQTPSNKVTEKGKYVELRCDPISGHTALYWYRQSLGQGPEFLIYFQGTGAADDSGLPNDRFFAVRPEGSVSTLKIQRTERGDSAVYLCASSLIVVSGNNEQFFGPGTRLTVL.